This record concerns one T cell receptor (beta chain) sequence. The antigen this receptor binds is unknown. Base quality data are lacking; no much larger clone is found one base away. Repertoires were sampled repeatedly over the course of chemoradiotherapy, so clonal expansion could be followed in the tumor microenvironment. This sample was taken from a study of chemoradiotherapy in HPV16-positive cancers (dated by TCRdb to 2021 to 2024). For the study in its entirety: Using functional T-cell assays on cells from a couple of HPV16-positive patients, the researchers defined candidate HPV-specific T-cell clones and common TCR motifs. TCR repertoires from roughly 93 patients with HPV-related cancers were then used to track the candidate HPV-specific TCRs and motifs. Whether T-cell immunity against the HPV oncoproteins E6 and E7 changes during chemoradiotherapy and whether survival is affected by this immunity were examined in the study.

Study-wide findings and limitations: Expansion of candidate HPV-specific clones and E7-related TCR motifs was observed in the tumor microenvironment during treatment, whereas no such expansion was observed for non-HPV-specific T cells. In HPV16-positive patients, expansion of HPV-responsive T cells during chemoradiotherapy was associated with improved recurrence-free survival. The survival association was reported for HPV16-positive patients, and the functional definition of HPV-specific T cells was derived from only two HPV16-positive patients.

Libraries were constructed by the immunoSEQ multiplex PCR assay. What TCRdb holds here is the immuneACCESS table cut down to in-frame rearrangements. Part of the clones is not present; checked against another copy, under half of the missing clones reflect an unresolved V gene, and the others are unexplained. This sample comprises some 13,000 clones, 60% to 80% of them detected only once. The ten largest clones capture around 8% of the sample. The specimen was obtained from a patient who underwent chemoradiotherapy. The source of this sequence is a human donor with HPV-associated anogenital cancer.

CDR3 reads: CASSQEFSGAGQYF. The nucleotide sequence reads TGTGCCAGCAGCCAAGAATTTTCAGGGGCCGGGCAGTACTTC. The chain links TRBV4-2 with TRBJ2-7; the D gene is possibly TRBD1, with 6 bases matching. Looking up the germline V gene yields CDR1 LGHNA and CDR2 YNFKEQ. The CDR3 runs 14 residues from the cysteine to the phenylalanine. This entry keeps only the CDR3 DNA: 42 bases, framed from base 1. Trimming at the junction amounts to 0 bases on V and 9 bases on J, and the germline ends lie 15 bases apart.